This TCR beta chain derives from a study of beta chain features in type 1 diabetes. Study-level points and caveats: Highly expressing activated T cells could be over-counted with a cDNA template. A potential PCR bias toward shorter templates would be equal in patient and control samples. Fewer junction insertions and more nucleotide deletions appeared in type 1 diabetes patients. Among patients with Type 1 diabetes, TCRB CDR3s were moderately but significantly shorter in every one of the four CD4+ subsets.

Turning to this clone: Its target is unknown.

Expressed TCRB transcripts were sequenced because the isolated RNA had all been reverse transcribed beforehand. Some clones are missing from TCRdb's copy, which holds only in-frame ones; the method was immunoSEQ multiplex PCR. In the table there are more than 550,000 clones, over 12% of which are singletons. The CDR3 totals 16 residues. Germline V gene lookup returns CDR1 SGHTA and CDR2 FQGNSA. The germline V and J ends were trimmed by 5 bases and 2 bases, with 15 bases remaining between them. The source of this sequence is a man between 18 and 35 years old with type 1 diabetes. The rearrangement uses TRBV7-2 and TRBJ2-2, with D possibly being TRBD1 or TRBD2 (7 bases each). Sequences were obtained from naive CD4+ T cells from blood. The CDR3 DNA reads as TGTGCCAGCAGCCCCGGGGGGACAGCTAACACCGGGGAGCTGTTTTTT. The encoded protein is CASSPGGTANTGELFF.